The 27 T cell receptor beta chains presented below share a single source sample, sequenced in a study of cytomegalovirus exposure and HLA in healthy donors. Generated by immunoSEQ multiplex PCR, the TCRdb table keeps only in-frame clones and is missing some. The sample shows some 190,000 clones, 86% of them seen only once. The specimen sequenced was PBMCs. These receptors were collected from a woman between 18 and 30 years old in good health and CMV-seronegative.

V usage is TRBV7-2 and J usage is TRBJ1-4; 7 nucleotides align to TRBD1. The CDR3 extends over 17 amino acids. The ends lost 5 bases at V and 1 base at J; junction bases unmatched: 10. Germline CDR1 and CDR2: SGHTA and FQGNSA. The CDR3 DNA reads as TGTGCCAGCAGCCAAAGACAGGGTATGGGAACTAATGAAAAACTGTTTTTT. Its protein is CASSQRQGMGTNEKLFF.

This clone was observed once. The genes are TRBV6-4 and TRBJ2-3; D not resolved. Trimming pared 3 bases from V and 0 bases from J, leaving 4 bases between. This CDR3 is built from 13 residues. Looked up from germline, CDR1 is MRHNA and CDR2 is SNTAGT. CDR3 DNA sequence: TGTGCCAGCAGTGAGCGGAGCACAGATACGCAGTATTTT. It codes for CASSERSTDTQYF.

The chain has TRBV27 and TRBJ2-7; 12 nucleotides align to TRBD2. The CDR3 contains 18 residues. V was clipped by 5 bases and J by 4 bases; unmatched bases: 15. In germline, CDR1 is MNHEY, CDR2 SMNVEV (reference sequence). CDR3 region: CASSLHTPWTSGTYEQYF. As DNA, the CDR3 is TGTGCCAGCAGTCTCCACACCCCCTGGACTAGCGGGACTTACGAGCAGTACTTC.

This clone has just a few counts. The rearrangement links TRBV28 to TRBJ2-5, with D possibly being TRBD2 (6 bases). Trimming removed 7 bases from V and 5 bases from J, with 8 bases in between. The CDR3 has 11 residues. The germline V gene encodes CDR1 MDHEN and CDR2 SYDVKM. Here the CDR3 reads CASILAETQYF. The CDR3 DNA sequence: TGTGCCAGCATCCTAGCGGAGACCCAGTACTTC. Drawing the rest from reference TRBV28 and TRBJ2-5, the complete variable domain is DVKVTQSSRYLVKRTGEKVFLECVQDMDHENMFWYRQDPGLGLRLIYFSYDVKMKEKGDIPEGYSVSREKKERFSLILESASTNQTSMYLCASILAETQYFGPGTRLLVL.

This clone was seen only a few times. This rearrangement joins TRBV5-1 to TRBJ1-2, with 9 positions matching TRBD1. J lost 4 bases, V lost 3 bases, and 10 bases had no gene match. This CDR3 is 16 amino acids long. Per germline, CDR1 SGHRS and CDR2 YFSETQ. The CDR3 sequence: CASSSVPGQGRYGYTF. In DNA, the CDR3 is TGCGCCAGCAGCTCCGTCCCGGGACAGGGCCGCTATGGCTACACCTTC.

This rearrangement joins TRBV10-2 to TRBJ2-3; no firm D call. There are 12 residues in the CDR3. Trimming pared 5 bases from V and 4 bases from J, leaving 7 bases between. CDR1 WSHSY and CDR2 SAAADI come from the germline V gene. CDR3 nucleotide sequence: TGCGCCAGCAGTCCCGAGGCAGATACGCAGTATTTT. It encodes CASSPEADTQYF.

The genes are TRBV4-2 and TRBJ2-6; possibly TRBD2 for D (6 bases). This CDR3 is 19 amino acids long. Germline CDR1 reads LGHNA; CDR2 reads YNFKEQ. The V gene lost 0 bases and the J gene lost 0 bases, with 15 bases spanning the gap. The CDR3 nucleotides read TGTGCCAGCAGCCAAGATCGGCAGGGAGGAATCTCTGGGGCCAACGTCCTGACTTTC. Its translation: CASSQDRQGGISGANVLTF.

The rearrangement joins TRBV7-8 to TRBJ2-1; TRBD1 might be the D (6 bases). Germline CDR1 SGHVS, CDR2 FQNEAQ. The length of the CDR3 is 13 residues. The V gene lost 5 bases and the J gene lost 7 bases, with 12 bases spanning the gap. CDR3 DNA sequence: TGTGCCAGCAGCAGGGGGAGCCTGAATGAGCAGTTCTTC. It specifies CASSRGSLNEQFF.

The genes are TRBV9 and TRBJ2-7; 9 bases fit TRBD1. Trimming removed 0 bases from V and 5 bases from J; junction bases left unmatched: 6. Germline V gene sequence: CDR1 SGDLS, CDR2 YYNGEE. The CDR3 is made up of 15 amino acids. The CDR3 protein is CASSVGRTGANEQYF. CDR3 bases: TGTGCCAGCAGCGTAGGAAGGACAGGGGCCAACGAGCAGTACTTC. Using reference TRBV9 and TRBJ2-7 for the parts outside the CDR3, the full variable domain is DSGVTQTPKHLITATGQRVTLRCSPRSGDLSVYWYQQSLDQGLQFLIQYYNGEERAKGNILERFSAQQFPDLHSELNLSSLELGDSALYFCASSVGRTGANEQYFGPGTRLTVT.

The rearrangement uses TRBV5-6 and TRBJ2-7; 9 bases fit TRBD2. Germline loops: CDR1 SGHDT, CDR2 YYEEEE. The CDR3 runs 14 residues. Trimming removed 7 bases from V and 10 bases from J; junction bases left unmatched: 15. The CDR3 is CASGAGLAGFGQYF. CDR3 sequence (DNA): TGTGCCAGCGGCGCGGGGCTAGCGGGGTTCGGTCAGTACTTC.

The chain is built from TRBV6-1 and TRBJ2-3; 8 nucleotides match TRBD1. Trimming removed 7 bases from V and 1 base from J; junction bases left unmatched: 4. This CDR3 has 14 residues. CDR1 and CDR2 from the germline V gene are MNHNS and SASEGT. CDR3 in amino acids: CASKVTGGTDTQYF. The CDR3 nucleotides are TGTGCCAGCAAAGTGACAGGGGGCACAGATACGCAGTATTTT.

J is TRBJ2-7 and V is TRBV19, with TRBD2 matching over 9 bases. The CDR3 has 14 residues. The V gene's germline CDR1 is LNHDA and CDR2 SQIVND (reference sequence). Trimming removed 5 bases from V and 6 bases from J; junction bases left unmatched: 8. The CDR3 region is CASSSIAGAVEQYF. The CDR3 DNA reads TGTGCCAGTAGTTCCATAGCGGGGGCAGTCGAGCAGTACTTC. The full variable domain, completed using reference TRBV19 and TRBJ2-7, is DGGITQSPKYLFRKEGQNVTLSCEQNLNHDAMYWYRQDPGQGLRLIYYSQIVNDFQKGDIAEGYSVSREKKESFPLTVTSAQKNPTAFYLCASSSIAGAVEQYFGPGTRLTVT.

The V and J genes are TRBV13 and TRBJ2-1, with 8 bases lining up with TRBD2. Per germline, CDR1 PRHDT and CDR2 FYEKMQ (reference sequence). This CDR3 spans 18 amino acids. V dropped 4 bases and J dropped 3; count of bases not matched to a gene: 14. The CDR3 DNA reads TGTGCCAGCAGCTCGTCAATTATACGCGGGAGGCGCTACAATGAGCAGTTCTTC. Its protein product is CASSSSIIRGRRYNEQFF.

This chain links TRBV19 with TRBJ1-2; 10 nucleotides match TRBD1. Germline assignment: CDR1 LNHDA and CDR2 SQIVND (reference sequence). The junction had 9 bases not matched to a gene; V was cut back by 6 bases and J by 8 bases. The CDR3 is 14 residues long. CDR3 in DNA: TGTGCCAGTAGAATCCGGGACAGGGGTAGCGGCTACACCTTC. This translates into CASRIRDRGSGYTF.

V usage is TRBV7-2 and J usage is TRBJ1-5; a weak D match, TRBD1 (5 bases). Germline V CDR1 and CDR2: SGHTA, FQGNSA. This CDR3 is built from 14 residues. V was trimmed by 3 bases and J by 4 bases, leaving 10 bases between them. This CDR3 is CASSFEDNNQPQHF. The DNA for the CDR3 is TGTGCCAGCAGCTTCGAGGACAATAATCAGCCCCAGCATTTT. Full variable domain (missing parts from reference TRBV7-2 and TRBJ1-5): GAGVSQSPSNKVTEKGKDVELRCDPISGHTALYWYRQSLGQGLEFLIYFQGNSAPDKSGLPSDRFSAERTGGSVSTLTIQRTQQEDSAVYLCASSFEDNNQPQHFGDGTRLSIL.

V is TRBV5-4 and J is TRBJ1-3, with TRBD1 matching 9 bases. Germline lookup yields CDR1 SGHNT and CDR2 YYREEE (reference sequence). J gave up 4 bases and V 3 bases, and 8 bases lay outside the gene matches. The CDR3 is 16 residues long. The CDR3 sequence: CASSSTGGLGGNTIYF. The CDR3, as DNA: TGTGCCAGCAGCTCCACAGGGGGCTTAGGAGGAAACACCATATATTTT.

The chain combines TRBV4-1 with TRBJ2-5; 7 bases agree with TRBD1. With 6 bases clipped from V and 1 base from J, the junction kept 2 bases outside the gene matches. This CDR3 is 13 amino acids long. The germline CDR1 and CDR2 sequences are MGHRA and YSYEKL. The CDR3: CASRGTVQETQYF. In nucleotides, the CDR3 is TGCGCCAGCAGGGGGACAGTCCAAGAGACCCAGTACTTC.

In its sample, this clone was seen many times. The CDR3 protein is CASSLVGGLTGEQYF. The CDR3 DNA sequence: TGTGCCAGCAGCTTGGTAGGGGGCTTAACGGGAGAGCAGTACTTC. The chain recombines TRBV5-6 with TRBJ2-7, with 7 bases matching TRBD1. J gave up 7 bases and V 0 bases, and 10 bases lay outside the gene matches. Germline V CDR1 and CDR2: SGHDT, YYEEEE. The CDR3 length is 15 residues.

This clone was counted once. The V gene is TRBV2, the J gene TRBJ2-1; perhaps TRBD2 as D (6 bases). V lost 4 bases to trimming and J lost 7 bases, with 14 bases between them. The germline CDR1 and CDR2 sequences are SNHLY and FYNNEI. The CDR3 length is 14 residues. CDR3 sequence (DNA): TGTGCCAGCAGTGGGGACTGGACGGGGAATGAGCAGTTCTTC. It is translated as CASSGDWTGNEQFF.

The V and J genes are TRBV10-3 and TRBJ1-4; no clear D. The V gene lost 0 bases and the J gene lost 11 bases, with 10 bases spanning the gap. From germline, CDR1 is ENHRY and CDR2 SYGVKD. The CDR3 contains 13 residues. CDR3 DNA sequence: TGTGCCATCAGTGAGTCGACTGGGGAGAAACTGTTTTTT. Amino acid sequence: CAISESTGEKLFF.

The sample holds one count of this clone. V and J are TRBV6-5 and TRBJ1-1, with 7 nucleotides matching TRBD1. The V segment lost 2 bases and the J segment 4 bases; nucleotides outside the gene matches: 7. The CDR3 runs 15 residues. The germline gives CDR1 MNHEY, CDR2 SVGAGI. CDR3 in amino acids: CASSYAWDSITEAFF. The CDR3 coding sequence is TGTGCCAGCAGTTACGCGTGGGACAGCATCACTGAAGCTTTCTTT.

The rearrangement joins TRBV5-1 to TRBJ2-5; possible D gene TRBD2, 6 bases. The CDR3 is 18 amino acids. The germline V and J ends were trimmed by 0 bases and 0 bases, with 18 bases remaining between them. Germline CDR1 is SGHRS and CDR2 is YFSETQ. DNA of the CDR3: TGCGCCAGCAGCTTGGGACGGGGCGGCGCGGGAAACCAAGAGACCCAGTACTTC. Its translation is CASSLGRGGAGNQETQYF. Full variable domain (missing parts from reference TRBV5-1 and TRBJ2-5): KAGVTQTPRYLIKTRGQQVTLSCSPISGHRSVSWYQQTPGQGLQFLFEYFSETQRNKGNFPGRFSGRQFSNSRSEMNVSTLELGDSALYLCASSLGRGGAGNQETQYFGPGTRLLVL.

The V gene is TRBV5-4, the J gene TRBJ2-7; TRBD1 matches at 8 bases. The CDR3 contains 15 residues. The J segment lost 0 bases and the V segment lost 5 bases, leaving 7 bases of the junction unmatched. CDR1 is SGHNT, CDR2 YYREEE, per germline (reference sequence). The chain's CDR3 is CASREGQGGSYEQYF. The CDR3 bases are TGTGCCAGCAGGGAAGGACAGGGCGGCTCCTACGAGCAGTACTTC.

J is TRBJ2-3 and V is TRBV29-1; 7 nucleotides match TRBD1. The CDR3 length is 13 residues. Germline V gives CDR1 SQVTM, CDR2 ANQGSEA. Losses at the gene ends were 7 bases for V and 5 bases for J; bases not matched to a gene: 9. CDR3 residues: CSAPTGLGDTQYF. CDR3 DNA: TGCAGCGCTCCGACAGGGCTTGGAGATACGCAGTATTTT.

The chain is built from TRBV6-6 and TRBJ2-7; 7 positions agree with TRBD1. CDR3 length equals 12 residues. Germline V gene data show CDR1 as MNHNY and CDR2 as SVGAGI (reference sequence). V dropped 10 bases and J dropped 5; count of bases not matched to a gene: 8. CDR3 DNA: TGTGCCACCGGGACAGCTCGAGACGAGCAGTACTTC. Protein: CATGTARDEQYF.

There are a few counts of this clone. The chain joins TRBV2 to TRBJ1-2; D might be TRBD1 (6 bases). CDR3 length equals 16 residues. Germline V gene lookup returns CDR1 SNHLY and CDR2 FYNNEI. With 7 bases removed from V and 4 bases from J, the gap between germline ends came to 22 bases. As DNA, the CDR3 is TGTGCCAGCACTGGGCAACAGGGAACCCCCTTCTATGGCTACACCTTC. Translating gives CASTGQQGTPFYGYTF.

V usage is TRBV7-8 and J usage is TRBJ1-5, with D possibly matching TRBD1 (6 bases). V shed 7 bases and J shed 0 bases, with 13 bases lying between them. The CDR3 is 15 amino acids. CDR1 and CDR2 from the germline V gene are SGHVS and FQNEAQ. CDR3 in amino acids: CASTPQGYSNQPQHF. In nucleotides, the CDR3 is TGTGCCAGCACCCCACAGGGTTATAGCAATCAGCCCCAGCATTTT.